This TCR beta chain was profiled in a study of cytomegalovirus exposure and HLA in healthy donors (dated by TCRdb to 2016 to 2017). Study-wide context: In an earlier analysis of some 610 of the donors, less than 350 Gb of sequence data and some 120 million unique TCR beta sequences from roughly 180 million T cells were reported. Every discovery cohort repertoire had been produced on one sequencing platform. The aim of the study was to test whether cataloging public T cell receptors could identify signatures of past pathogen exposure. A separate validation cohort of over a hundred different subjects was used in addition to the approximately 700-subject first cohort. The later analysis used no new phenotypic data to find candidate immune exposures, relying instead on TCR beta sequences and their occurrence across donors. In a later analysis, previously published TCR beta repertoires from several hundred donors were re-analyzed and high-resolution HLA genotyping was added so that TCR occurrence patterns could be studied. On average, around 200,000 unique TCR beta nucleotide sequences were sequenced per donor among 398 genotyped donors of the cohort, with around 19% of those sequences being non-productive. HLA typing included class I and class II loci at four-digit resolution. Of the roughly 390 genotyped donors, 65% to 90% were placed in the genetic ancestry cluster associated with self-reported Caucasian donors. The number of donors typed differed by locus, with roughly 629-640 for A, B, C, DRB1 and DQB1, over 500 for DQA1, nearly 610 for DPA1, and 400 to 490 for DPB1. Alongside the repertoire data, information on donor age, sex, ethnicity and CMV serostatus was compiled. An earlier analysis of several hundred of the donors used high-throughput TCR beta sequencing to judge whether each TCR beta V gene segment behaved as functional or pseudogenic. Using immunosequencing, the study profiled T cell repertoires from approximately 700 subjects and related those repertoires to cytomegalovirus serostatus. The study combined high-throughput TCR immunosequencing, statistical association of individual TCRs with disease status, and machine learning to predict cytomegalovirus infection status. Genome-wide SNP genotypes for about 65% of the roughly 670 donors were used in a later genetic analysis, which treated that subset as a discovery cohort. An early release covering approximately 600 HLA-typed donors comprised around 300 gigabases of sequencing data and approximately 85 million unique TCR sequences. A handful of DR-DQ haplotypes were treated as single units for association and clustering because of strong linkage in the cohort.

Overall results and qualifications from the work: The authors suggested that the approach could potentially be extended to other disease states and immunological phenotypes. Because HLA typing was unavailable for some donors at each locus, only the typed subset was used in association tests. Strong co-occurrence of HLA alleles, especially DR and DQ, made assigning TCR associations to individual alleles difficult. A later analysis found that HLA-associated TCR beta chains were more clonally expanded and had lower generation probabilities than equally common non-associated chains. Most TCR sequences were seen in very few donors, while some public TCRs were found in many individuals. A later analysis found that most CMV-associated TCR beta chains appeared HLA-restricted, with HLA associations seemingly driven largely by CMV exposure. A cluster of highly shared sequence variants was judged likely to represent a technical artifact of the sequencing pipeline. Some IMGT-functional V segments, including TRBV6-2 and TRBV6-3, could not be told apart with the 87-base-pair reads, so those segments were excluded. Several of the top co-occurrence clusters appeared to be linked to parvovirus B19, influenza, CMV and Epstein-Barr virus, according to a later analysis. CMV serostatus was the only immune exposure information available for the cohort. In vitro tests confirmed that a few of the cytomegalovirus-associated TCR beta chains recognize cytomegalovirus antigens. Correlated functional status among segregating V segments might reflect linkage disequilibrium, but an unknown experimental factor could not be ruled out. The cohort was sequenced for TCR beta chains only, and without alpha or paired-chain data the features that could be detected were limited. A further reported finding was that TCR beta sequences accurately predicted the HLA-A and HLA-B alleles for most subjects in the first cohort. A later genetic analysis reported fewer N-insertions in productive TCRs among donors in an Asian-associated ancestry cluster than the roughly 720-donor mean. The study gave a list of under 200 TCR beta chains associated with cytomegalovirus. Approximately 16 rarely observed V segments, including chromosome 9 orphons, were excluded from the earlier analysis of just under 600 of the donors because counts were too low. An association between a missense DCLRE1C variant and V-gene and J-gene trimming of TCR beta chains was found in a later genetic analysis and replicated in an independent cohort. Sequencing depth was assumed to be roughly uniform across donors in the presence/absence analyses, though that assumption may not hold. In a later analysis, over 15,000 TCR beta sequences were associated with specific HLA alleles at a false discovery rate of 0.05. The classifier was reported to diagnose cytomegalovirus status with high specificity and sensitivity in both the original and validation cohorts. In an earlier analysis of roughly 560 of the donors, most TCR beta V segments were observed in productive rearrangements about 90% or about 30% of the time, broadly matching IMGT annotations. According to a later analysis, TCR association rates differed among HLA loci, with DRB1 alleles showing the most associated TCRs and HLA-C alleles showing the fewest.

To prepare the library, the immunoSEQ multiplex PCR assay was applied. For the multiplex PCR, a mixture combining 60 forward primers for TCR Vbeta segments and 13 reverse primers for TCR Jbeta segments was used. Amplification of the CDR3 region of rearranged TCR beta genes was performed with a multiplex PCR assay on genomic DNA. The amplified TCR beta libraries were sequenced on the Illumina HiSeq System as 87-base-pair reads. As for the original processing: Across the 670 or so repertoires, a later analysis counted 80 million or so unique TCR beta chains, 8.5 million to 12 million of which were shared by at least two donors. A nearest-neighbor algorithm error-corrected the raw reads and collapsed the reads into unique sequences, merging closely related sequences to remove PCR and sequencing errors. CDR3 sequences were aligned to IMGT reference sequences to assign V, D and J gene segments. For a sequence to be retained, a match of at least six nucleotides to both a V gene segment and a J gene segment was required. A rearrangement counted as productive if the CDR3 had no stop codons and remained in frame with V and J, and every other rearrangement counted as non-productive. Following IMGT convention, CDR3 was defined as the stretch from the second conserved V-encoded cysteine to the conserved J-encoded phenylalanine. Sequences without an unambiguous match to a single V gene segment were excluded from the earlier analysis of about 600 of the donors. An earlier analysis of a few hundred of the donors called V segments functional above 56.7% productive rearrangements and segregating when the between-donor standard deviation exceeded 5%. A statistical classification framework was built for diagnosing cytomegalovirus status from the catalog of TCR beta chain sequences. A later analysis assigned V and J genes by comparing TCR nucleotide sequences with IMGT/GENE-DB human TR gene sequences. A later analysis assigned CDR3 sequences and most-parsimonious VDJ recombination scenarios with the TCRdist pipeline. In a later analysis, every TCR beta chain was defined by the combination of its CDR3 amino acid sequence and its V-gene family, and reads without a unique V-gene family were dropped. As a way to deal with suspected cross-contamination and a sequencing artifact, a later analysis dropped roughly 620 nucleotide sequences that were highly shared and had low generation probability. In a later analysis, a clonal expansion index for each public chain was calculated from normalized within-repertoire ranks of inferred template counts. In a later analysis, generation probabilities were computed with a VDJ recombination model fitted to out-of-frame rearrangements, and the resulting probabilities were checked against IGoR. In a later analysis, hypergeometric tests were used to score TCR-TCR, TCR-HLA and TCR-CMV co-occurrence, with a repertoire-size bias correction applied to TCR pairs. False discovery rates were estimated in a later analysis by permuting HLA or CMV assignments 20 times. In a later analysis, co-occurring TCRs were grouped using DBSCAN, with TCRdist sequence similarity added in when clustering inside HLA-allele-positive subsets. Repertoires with fewer than 30,000 or more than 120,000 public chains were left out of co-occurrence clustering, as were about five repertoires with anomalous nucleotide sharing. Here the immuneACCESS table is served through TCRdb, limited to in-frame sequences with V and J called. Missing clones are a known gap in these copies; in checked studies unresolved V genes cover under half, and the rest lacks a known reason. D and trimming were read from the DNA, whereas the V and J calls and clone size are those reported in that table. The sample table holds under 85,000 clones, of which under 80% were seen once. The ten biggest clones cover approximately 1.5% of the sample.

The table lists this clone with a few counts. Its antigen is not yet known. Base quality data are lacking; no much larger clone is found one base away. The cohort was made up of about 610 healthy bone marrow donors. All cohort members were sampled while nominally healthy, although unrecorded immune exposures were likely present. The donor tested CMV seronegative and was one of the 352 seronegative cohort members. A peripheral blood sample was provided by each donor, and peripheral blood mononuclear cells were used for TCR beta sequencing. The Qiagen DNeasy Blood Extraction Kit was used to extract genomic DNA from the blood cell samples. Unmatched junction bases come to 13, with V trimmed by 8 bases and J by 1 base. The germline V gene provides CDR1 ENHRY and CDR2 SYGVKD. Its CDR3 holds 17 amino acids, cysteine through phenylalanine. CDR3 DNA only is kept here, 51 bases in frame from base 1.

The chain employs TRBV10-3 and TRBJ2-3; TRBD2 aligns with 9 central bases. This TCR was recovered from a man aged 40-55 years in good health and CMV-seronegative. What was sequenced was PBMCs. CDR3 region: CAIQSAGGPRGTDTQYF. The sequenced DNA: TGTGCCATCCAGTCAGCGGGAGGCCCTCGGGGCACAGATACGCAGTATTTT.